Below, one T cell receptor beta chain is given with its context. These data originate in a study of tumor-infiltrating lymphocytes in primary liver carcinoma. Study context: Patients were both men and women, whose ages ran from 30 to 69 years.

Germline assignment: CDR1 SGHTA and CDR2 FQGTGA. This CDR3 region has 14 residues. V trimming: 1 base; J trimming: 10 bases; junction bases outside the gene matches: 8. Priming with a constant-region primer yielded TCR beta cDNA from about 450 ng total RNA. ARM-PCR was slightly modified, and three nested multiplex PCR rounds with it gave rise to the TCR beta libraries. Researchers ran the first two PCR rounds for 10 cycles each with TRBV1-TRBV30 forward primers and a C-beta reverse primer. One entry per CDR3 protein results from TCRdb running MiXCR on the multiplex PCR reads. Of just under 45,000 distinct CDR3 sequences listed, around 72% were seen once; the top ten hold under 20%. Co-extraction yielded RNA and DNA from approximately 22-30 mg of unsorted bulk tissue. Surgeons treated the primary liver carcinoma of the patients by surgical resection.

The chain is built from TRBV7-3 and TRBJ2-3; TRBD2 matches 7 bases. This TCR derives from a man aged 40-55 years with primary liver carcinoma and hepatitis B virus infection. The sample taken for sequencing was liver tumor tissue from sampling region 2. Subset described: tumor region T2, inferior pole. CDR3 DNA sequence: TGTGCCAGCAGCTTAAAAGTCCCTAGCGGCCCGCAGTATTTT. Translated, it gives CASSLKVPSGPQYF.